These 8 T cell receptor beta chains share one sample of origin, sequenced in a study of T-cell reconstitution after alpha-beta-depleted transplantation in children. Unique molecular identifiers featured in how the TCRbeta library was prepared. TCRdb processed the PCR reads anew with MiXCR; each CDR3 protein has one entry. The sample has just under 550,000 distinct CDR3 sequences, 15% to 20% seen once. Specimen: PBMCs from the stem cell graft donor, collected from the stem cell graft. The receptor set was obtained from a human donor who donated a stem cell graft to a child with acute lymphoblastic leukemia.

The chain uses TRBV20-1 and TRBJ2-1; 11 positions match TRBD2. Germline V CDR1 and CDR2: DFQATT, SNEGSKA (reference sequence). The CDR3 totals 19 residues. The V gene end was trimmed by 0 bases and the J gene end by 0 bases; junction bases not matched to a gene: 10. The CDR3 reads CSARDSGLADISSYNEQFF. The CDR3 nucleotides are TGCAGTGCTAGAGATTCGGGACTAGCGGATATAAGCTCCTACAATGAGCAGTTCTTC.

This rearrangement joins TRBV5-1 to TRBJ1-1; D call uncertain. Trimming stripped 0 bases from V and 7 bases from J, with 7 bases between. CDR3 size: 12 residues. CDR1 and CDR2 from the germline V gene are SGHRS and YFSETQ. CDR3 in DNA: TGCGCCAGCAGCTTGGAACGGGGTGAAGCTTTCTTT. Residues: CASSLERGEAFF.

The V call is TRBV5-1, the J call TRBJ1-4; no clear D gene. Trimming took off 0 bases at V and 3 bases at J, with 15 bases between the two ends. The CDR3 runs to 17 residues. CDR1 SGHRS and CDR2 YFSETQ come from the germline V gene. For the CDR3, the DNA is TGCGCCAGCAGCTTGGACTCCGTGGGAGTAGCTAATGAAAAACTGTTTTTT. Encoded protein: CASSLDSVGVANEKLFF.

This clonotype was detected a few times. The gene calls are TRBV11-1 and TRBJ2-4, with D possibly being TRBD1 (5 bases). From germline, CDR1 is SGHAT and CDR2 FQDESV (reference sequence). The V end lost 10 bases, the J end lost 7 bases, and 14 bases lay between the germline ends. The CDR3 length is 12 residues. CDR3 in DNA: TGTGCCACCGGACCGAAGGGGAACATTCAGTACTTC. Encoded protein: CATGPKGNIQYF.

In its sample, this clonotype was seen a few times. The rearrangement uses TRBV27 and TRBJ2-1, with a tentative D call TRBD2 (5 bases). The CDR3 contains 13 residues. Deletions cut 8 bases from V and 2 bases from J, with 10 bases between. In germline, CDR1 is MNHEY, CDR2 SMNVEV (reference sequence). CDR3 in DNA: TGTGCCAGCGCGACTATACCCTACAATGAGCAGTTCTTC. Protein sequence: CASATIPYNEQFF.

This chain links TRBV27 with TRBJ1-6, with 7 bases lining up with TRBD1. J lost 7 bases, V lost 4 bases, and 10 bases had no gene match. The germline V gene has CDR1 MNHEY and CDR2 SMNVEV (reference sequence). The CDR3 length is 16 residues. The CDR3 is CASSSSLTGINSPLHF. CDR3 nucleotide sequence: TGTGCCAGCAGTTCCTCCTTGACAGGGATAAATTCACCCCTCCACTTT.

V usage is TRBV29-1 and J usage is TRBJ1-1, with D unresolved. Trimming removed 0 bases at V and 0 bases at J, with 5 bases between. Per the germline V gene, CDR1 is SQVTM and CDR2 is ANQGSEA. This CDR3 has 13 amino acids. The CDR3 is CSVEEGVNTEAFF. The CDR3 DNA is TGCAGCGTTGAAGAGGGAGTGAACACTGAAGCTTTCTTT.

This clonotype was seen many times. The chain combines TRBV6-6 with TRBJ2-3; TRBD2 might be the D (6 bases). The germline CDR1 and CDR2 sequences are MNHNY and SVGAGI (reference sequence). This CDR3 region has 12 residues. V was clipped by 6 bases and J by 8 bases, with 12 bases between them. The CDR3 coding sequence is TGTGCCAGCAGCCGTCACGGGGGTACGCAGTATTTT. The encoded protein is CASSRHGGTQYF.